The TCR beta chain described here comes from a study of CXCR3-negative and CXCR3-positive naive CD8 T cells. Findings and caveats of the study: No difference in surface CD5 was seen between naive subsets, and TCR strength was inferred from TRB CDR3 properties. Naive CXCR3-positive and CXCR3-negative cells shared TRBV-TRBJ usage; memory cells diverged. Hydrophobicity of TRB CDR3s was greater in CXCR3-positive naive cells than in CXCR3-negative naive cells.

CDR1 is MDHEN, CDR2 SYDVKM, per germline. This CDR3 has 17 amino acids. The TRB libraries of cDNA were built by UMI-labeled 5' RACE. TCRdb reprocessed the 5' RACE reads and stores each CDR3 protein as one record, lacking DNA. The listing contains some 150,000 distinct CDR3 sequences. Remarks on this clonotype: What it recognizes is unknown.

The gene calls are TRBV28 and TRBJ1-2; absent DNA, TCRdb's TRBD1 call cannot be checked. The sequencing input was naive CXCR3+ CD8+ T cells from blood. The subset here: CD45RO-CCR7+CD27+CD95- naive CD8+ T cells expressing CXCR3 (TNR3+). The clonotype was recovered from a human donor in good health. Some clones in this sample may be carry-over from other donors' samples. The CDR3 is CASSTHGTGGANYGYTF.